This paragraph reports one TCR beta chain. In TCRdb, the 5' RACE reads were re-called with MiXCR into one record per CDR3 protein. The profile shows about 320,000 distinct CDR3 sequences, roughly 6.8% of them singletons. The sample comes from a study of T cells after yellow fever vaccination. Germline CDR1 SGDLS, CDR2 YYNGEE. V shed 0 bases, J shed 6 bases, and the junction held 3 bases outside the gene matches. This CDR3 has 15 residues. The sequencing used PBMCs, collected 45 days after the first yellow fever vaccination. The V call is TRBV9, the J call TRBJ2-1; 10 bases match TRBD2. This TCR came from a young man who received the YFV17D yellow fever vaccine. The CDR3 coding sequence is TGTGCCAGCAGCGTAGGAACTAGCGGGGTCAATGAGCAGTTCTTC. Amino acids: CASSVGTSGVNEQFF.